The T cell receptor gamma chain under discussion was sequenced for a study of Vγ9Vδ2 T cells in congenital toxoplasmosis (dated by TCRdb to the early 2020s). About the full investigation: IgG, IgM and IgA serology, Western blot and an in-house interferon-gamma release assay were used to diagnose congenital toxoplasmosis. Sequencing of the repertoires was done on samples from infants at two time points: 2 months after birth and 1 year of age. Gamma and delta chain CDR3 repertoires of sorted blood gammadelta T cells were compared between congenitally T. gondii-infected and uninfected infants. TCR sequencing was performed on five or six infected and some ten uninfected infants at 2 months and on 3 infected and 4 uninfected infants at 1 year.

In the germline V gene, CDR1 corresponds to EGSTGY and CDR2 to YDSYTSSV. Reading from cysteine to phenylalanine, the CDR3 counts 13 amino acids. Here the CDR3 DNA is all that survives: 39 bases in frame from base 1. The same treatment, consisting of spiramycin and/or pyrimethamine plus sulfadiazine plus folinic acid, was given to the mothers of both infected and uninfected infants. Every infant, whether infected or uninfected, was delivered at term after more than 37 weeks of gestation. Approximately 1 mL of blood was processed into PBMCs by Lymphoprep gradient centrifugation, then cryopreserved in liquid nitrogen and shipped to Belgium. Thawed PBMCs were labeled with Zombie NIR viability dye and stained with CD3, TCR gammadelta, Vgamma9 and Vdelta2 antibodies. A FACSAria III was used to sort CD3+ TCRgammadelta+ T cells, reaching a mean purity of 98%. For each sample, RNA was extracted from about 10,000 sorted gammadelta T cells with the RNeasy Micro Kit. Each infant was born to a mother who had been enrolled with a primary T. gondii infection during pregnancy. The infants' peripheral blood was drawn at an outpatient microbiology and virology center located in Pavia, Italy.

The study at large found these results: Two months was the earliest age with enough suitable sample material for TCR repertoire analysis, so newborn repertoires were not sequenced. In roughly 2-month-old infants, germline-encoded fetal-type TRDV2 CDR3 sequences seemed to be more common in infected than in uninfected infants, which suggests a footprint of in utero expansion. High prevalence of a public TRGV9 clonotype was observed in both infected and uninfected infants. At 2 months, TRGV9 and TRDV2 CDR3s of infected infants appeared to carry fewer N additions than uninfected infants, especially TRDV2-TRDJ1 sequences. Repertoire differences between infected and uninfected infants were less clear at 1 year of age than at 2 months.

Worth noting for this clone: No cognate antigen has been identified for it. This probably arose from a read error, given a far larger clone one base away.

cDNA was generated in one tube by template-switch reverse transcription with TRGC- and TRDC-specific primers, using SuperScript II. The TRGC primer was designed so that it binds both the TRGC1 and the TRGC2 constant genes. TRG and TRD amplification used the KAPA Real-Time Library Amplification Kit, with AMPure XP bead purification between steps. Index PCR with the Nextera XT Index Kit was used to attach Illumina sequencing adapters. TRG and TRD amplicons were sequenced on an Illumina MiSeq with the V2 300 kit, giving 150 bp paired-end reads. On the authors' methods: Before any further analysis, FastQC version 0.11.8 was used to assess read quality. Reads were mapped to GenBank TRG or TRD reference genes, and MiXCR version 3.0.3 was used to assemble CDR3 sequences. Default MiXCR settings were kept, except that 3 rather than 5 consecutive nucleotides were used to assemble TRDD gene segments. N additions, CDR3 length, J segment length and clonotype sharing between samples were computed with VDJtools version 1.2.1. CDR3 sequences that were out of frame or contained stop codons were removed from the analysis. Infant repertoires were assessed for overlap with previously published fetal, cord blood and adult blood Vgamma9Vdelta2 repertoires. Via CATT, TCRdb reprocessed the public reads, and rows with identical DNA were then joined. None of the V and J calls come from the authors' own analysis; TCRdb made them. In this sample the table shows 550 or so gamma-chain clones, 19% of which occur a single time. The ten top clones hold around 24% of the sample.

Source material: gamma-delta T cells from blood. The chain uses TRGV4 and TRGJ1 or TRGJ2. The TCR originated in a child under 10 years old born to a mother with Toxoplasma gondii infection during pregnancy, either congenitally infected or uninfected (not recorded which). The DNA is TGTGCCACCTGGAAAAGACTTTATTATAGGAAACTCTTT. This sequence encodes CATWKRLYYRKLF.